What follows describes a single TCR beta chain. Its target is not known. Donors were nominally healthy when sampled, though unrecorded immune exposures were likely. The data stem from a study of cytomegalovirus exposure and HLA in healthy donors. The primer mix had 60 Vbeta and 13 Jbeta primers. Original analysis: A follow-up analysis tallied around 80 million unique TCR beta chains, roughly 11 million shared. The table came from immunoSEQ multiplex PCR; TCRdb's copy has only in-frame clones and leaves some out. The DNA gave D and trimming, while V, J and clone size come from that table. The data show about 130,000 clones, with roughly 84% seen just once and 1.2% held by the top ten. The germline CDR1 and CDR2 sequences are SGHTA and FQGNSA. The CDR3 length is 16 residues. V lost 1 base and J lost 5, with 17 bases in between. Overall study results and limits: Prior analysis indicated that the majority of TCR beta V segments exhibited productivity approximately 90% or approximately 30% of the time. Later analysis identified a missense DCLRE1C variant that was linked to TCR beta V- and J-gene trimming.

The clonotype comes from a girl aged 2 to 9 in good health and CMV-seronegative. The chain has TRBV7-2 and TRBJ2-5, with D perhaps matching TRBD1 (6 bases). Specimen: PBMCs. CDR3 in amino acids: CASSLEGFRGSETQYF. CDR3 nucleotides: TGTGCCAGCAGCTTAGAAGGATTCAGGGGTTCGGAGACCCAGTACTTC.